The clone carrying this T cell receptor (beta chain) was observed a few times. Its antigen is currently unknown. This record comes from a study of cytomegalovirus exposure and HLA in healthy donors. Study conclusions and caveats: Reportedly, HLA-A and HLA-B alleles of most subjects were accurately predicted from TCR beta. A few chains tied to CMV proved CMV antigen-specific in vitro.

13 Jbeta primers and 60 Vbeta primers were used for the PCR. Some clones are missing from TCRdb's copy, which holds only in-frame ones; the method was immunoSEQ multiplex PCR. The sample yields fewer than 250,000 clones, 75% to 80% seen once. Donors were nominally healthy when sampled, though unrecorded immune exposures were likely. The sequenced material came from PBMCs. The receptor was derived from a woman aged 30 to 39 in good health and CMV-seropositive.

Here the CDR3 DNA reads TGCGCCAGCAGCCTAGGGGGCTCCTACAATGAGCAGTTCTTC. It is translated as CASSLGGSYNEQFF. The chain recombines TRBV5-1 with TRBJ2-1; D may be TRBD1 (6 bases). The CDR3 has 14 amino acids. Between the trimmed V and J ends, which lost 4 bases and 0 bases, there was a span of 8 bases. The germline CDR1 and CDR2 sequences are SGHRS and YFSETQ.